Listed below are T cell receptor beta chains from one sample, sequenced in a study of control samples from healthy donors and cancer patients. Data came from immunoSEQ multiplex PCR; TCRdb stores just in-frame clones and leaves some out. Among approximately 190,000 clones listed, about 91% were seen once. The sample consisted of blood. The receptors stem from a man in his thirties or forties in good health. Both conserved end residues are trimmed from each CDR3. Each record gives: J gene, V gene, CDR3 protein.

J gene: TRBJ2-7
V gene: TRBV25-1
CDR3 protein: ASSEYIRTEQY

J gene: TRBJ1-6
V gene: TRBV29-1
CDR3 protein: SAKLAGGIYSPLH

J gene: TRBJ2-3
V gene: TRBV19
CDR3 protein: ASSSPILIGADTQY

J gene: TRBJ2-6
V gene: TRBV5-1
CDR3 protein: ASSRGGAGANVLT

J gene: TRBJ1-6
V gene: TRBV6-5
CDR3 protein: ASSHPGLNSPLH

J gene: TRBJ1-5
V gene: TRBV19
CDR3 protein: ASSIDFVRGESQPQH

J gene: TRBJ2-1
V gene: TRBV27
CDR3 protein: ASSHSPRGSYNNEQF

J gene: TRBJ2-7
V gene: TRBV5-3
CDR3 protein: ARSLKSVRSYEQY

J gene: TRBJ2-2
V gene: TRBV27
CDR3 protein: ASANGGVTGELF

J gene: TRBJ2-4
V gene: TRBV24-1
CDR3 protein: ATSAGNVDIQY

J gene: TRBJ2-1
V gene: TRBV7-8
CDR3 protein: ASSYDRGPIGEQF

J gene: TRBJ2-1
V gene: TRBV27
CDR3 protein: ASSLGIAGNNEQF

J gene: TRBJ2-3
V gene: TRBV6-6
CDR3 protein: ATTIGLAGSDTQY